Described below is a single T cell receptor (beta chain) sequence and its context. The antigen is not known. Per the original data handling: ImmunoSEQ yielded junction-only sequences lacking quality scores, so filtering differed. Libraries were prepared by immunoSEQ multiplex PCR; TCRdb keeps only in-frame clonotypes and omits some of them. V and J calls and clone size are those listed in that table; D and trimming were worked out from the DNA. The data contain about 2.3 million clones, over 85% of them seen just once; the ten biggest clones take up approximately 0.4%. This entry comes from a study of shared clonotypes between healthy human individuals. Study-level results: The four-donor shared clonotypes exceeded non-shared clonotypes in generation probability, with non-shared ones scoring lower. The study generally estimated greater richness for naive than memory subsets. Few donors limited the genetic and exposure-history diversity represented.

Germline CDR1 LGHNA, CDR2 YNFKEQ. The CDR3 is made up of 14 amino acids. The V end lost 4 bases, the J end lost 6 bases, and 15 bases lay between the germline ends. Sample: naive CD4+ T cells from PBMCs. Subset reported: CD45RA+ positively selected. The V call is TRBV4-2, the J call TRBJ1-1; tentatively, D is TRBD1 (6 bases). The clonotype comes from a man aged 18-30 years in good health. Some clones in this sample may be carry-over from other donors' samples. CDR3 region: CASSRPGGNAEAFF. CDR3 DNA: TGTGCCAGCAGCCGGCCGGGGGGCAATGCTGAAGCTTTCTTT.